Listed below are T cell receptor beta chains from one sample, sequenced in a study of a mutant IDH1 vaccine in newly diagnosed glioma. These receptors' antigens are unknown. The repertoire was sequenced with immunoSEQ multiplex PCR; TCRdb's copy has only in-frame clones and lacks some. The data show more than 35,000 clones, with roughly 80% seen just once and 4% to 6% held by the top ten. Sequences were derived from PBMCs, sampled from a glioma patient whose treatment included an IDH1 peptide vaccine. Every receptor here comes from a middle-aged man with glioma. Each CDR3 is given with its conserved first and last residue. The D gene is left open where the match is weak. The listing skips clone size in some rows; elsewhere it reads once, few, many or a size class.

v_call,cdr3_length,clone_size,d_call,j_call,cdr3_nt,cdr3_aa
TRBV6-4,14,once,NA,TRBJ1-2,TGTGCCAGCAGTGAGGACGCGCGTTCTTATGGCTACACCTTC,CASSEDARSYGYTF
TRBV25-1,15,NA,NA,TRBJ1-6,TGTGCCAGCAGTGACCAGGGCCAACTAAATTCACCCCTCCACTTT,CASSDQGQLNSPLHF
TRBV7-2,12,NA,NA,TRBJ1-2,TGTGCCAGCACCCGCGACAGCTATGGCTACACCTTC,CASTRDSYGYTF
TRBV4-2,18,NA,TRBD2,TRBJ2-5,TGTGCCAGCAGCCAAGATCGTGGAACTAGCGGGAGTCAAGAGACCCAGTACTTC,CASSQDRGTSGSQETQYF
TRBV9,15,NA,NA,TRBJ1-1,TGTGCCAGCAGCCCCCTAGGTTGGGAATACACTGAAGCTTTCTTT,CASSPLGWEYTEAFF
TRBV19,13,NA,NA,TRBJ2-1,TGTGCCAGTAGTATAGGGGCTGGCGGGTGGCCGTTCTTC,CASSIGAGGWPFF
TRBV28,14,NA,NA,TRBJ2-7,TGTGCCAGCAGCCCGACAGGTGTGAGGTACGAGCAGTACTTC,CASSPTGVRYEQYF
TRBV5-1,15,NA,TRBD1,TRBJ1-2,TGCGCCAGCAGCCCCGCGACAGGGAAAGGGTATGGCTACACCTTC,CASSPATGKGYGYTF
TRBV28,15,NA,TRBD1,TRBJ2-5,TGTGCCAGCAACAACAACCGGGACAGGGGAGAGACCCAGTACTTC,CASNNNRDRGETQYF
TRBV7-9,14,NA,NA,TRBJ2-5,TGTGCCAGCAGCCTCCTAAGCGCCAGAGAGACCCAGTACTTC,CASSLLSARETQYF
TRBV5-8,14,NA,TRBD1,TRBJ1-2,TGTGCCAGCAGCCATAGGAACAGGGGGCATGGCTACACCTTC,CASSHRNRGHGYTF
TRBV19,14,NA,NA,TRBJ2-1,TGTGCCAGTAGTTTCTGGGGAGCCTACAATGAGCAGTTCTTC,CASSFWGAYNEQFF
TRBV11-2,16,NA,TRBD2,TRBJ2-1,TGTGCCAGCAGCCGAGGGGCGGGAGGATTCTACAATGAGCAGTTCTTC,CASSRGAGGFYNEQFF
TRBV6-1,16,once,NA,TRBJ2-3,TGTGCCAGCAGTGAAATAGGCGGGGCTAGCACAGATACGCAGTATTTT,CASSEIGGASTDTQYF
TRBV15,18,NA,TRBD1,TRBJ1-2,TGTGCCACCAGCAGAGTCCCTGACAGGGGGCGCCTGGACTATGGCTACACCTTC,CATSRVPDRGRLDYGYTF
TRBV27,13,large,NA,TRBJ2-1,TGTGCCAGCAGTTTGGGAGTAAACAATGAGCAGTTCTTC,CASSLGVNNEQFF
TRBV4-2,15,NA,TRBD2,TRBJ2-3,TGTGCCAGCAGCGCGTTGGCGGGAGGCGCAGATACGCAGTATTTT,CASSALAGGADTQYF
TRBV27,15,NA,NA,TRBJ2-7,TGTGCCAGCAGTCCTTTGACTAGTTCATCCGACGAGCAGTACTTC,CASSPLTSSSDEQYF
TRBV5-5,11,NA,NA,TRBJ2-7,TGTGCCAGCACGATCTGGGAAGAGCAGTACTTC,CASTIWEEQYF
TRBV30,14,NA,NA,TRBJ1-3,TGTGCCTGGAGCGTGGACTTAGCTGGAAACACCATATATTTT,CAWSVDLAGNTIYF
TRBV10-3,14,NA,NA,TRBJ1-6,TGTGCCATCAGTGTGGGTTTGGATAATTCACCCCTCCACTTT,CAISVGLDNSPLHF
TRBV4-3,16,NA,NA,TRBJ1-6,TGCGCCAGCAGCCAAGACCCCAGCCGCTATAATTCACCCCTCCACTTT,CASSQDPSRYNSPLHF
TRBV9,16,NA,TRBD1,TRBJ1-4,TGTGCCAGCAGCGCCGGGGCGACAGGGGGAAGCGAAAAACTGTTTTTT,CASSAGATGGSEKLFF
TRBV5-1,16,NA,TRBD2,TRBJ2-7,TGCGCCAGCAGCTTGGCCCCTAGCGGGGGGGCCTACGAGCAGTACTTC,CASSLAPSGGAYEQYF
TRBV6-5,12,NA,NA,TRBJ2-3,TGTGCCAGCCGGGCGGGATCAGATACGCAGTATTTT,CASRAGSDTQYF
TRBV7-2,17,NA,NA,TRBJ2-1,TGTGCCAGCAGCACCAGGGGCCCGGGTTTCTCCTACAATGAGCAGTTCTTC,CASSTRGPGFSYNEQFF
TRBV9,16,few,TRBD2,TRBJ2-2,TGTGCCAGCAGCATAGCTCAGCGGGAGGGTACCGGGGAGCTGTTTTTT,CASSIAQREGTGELFF
TRBV7-2,16,NA,TRBD2,TRBJ2-1,TGTGCCAGCAGCCCCCCGGGTAGCGGGAGGGTACATGAGCAGTTCTTC,CASSPPGSGRVHEQFF